The 26 T cell receptor beta chains presented below share a single source sample, sequenced in a study of early T cells in non-severe SARS-CoV-2 infection. TCRdb itself ran the 5' RACE reads through MiXCR, one entry per CDR3 protein. The sample lists roughly 110,000 distinct CDR3 sequences; more than 9.5% were seen once. Source material: whole blood. These receptors came from an adult who was a healthcare worker with PCR-confirmed SARS-CoV-2 infection or an uninfected control (not recorded which).

The gene calls are TRBV24-1 and TRBJ1-2, with TRBD1 matching over 10 bases. Trimming took 4 bases from V and 6 from J; bases not matched to a gene: 4. Germline V gene sequence: CDR1 KGHDR, CDR2 SFDVKD. The CDR3 extends over 14 amino acids. The CDR3 sequence: CATSDPGTGDGYTF. DNA for the CDR3: TGTGCCACCAGTGACCCAGGGACAGGGGATGGCTACACCTTC.

This clonotype turned up a few times. This chain uses TRBV6-2 or TRBV6-3 with TRBJ1-1; 7 bases are a match to TRBD1. The CDR3 has 13 residues. Germline V gene lookup returns CDR1 MNHEY and CDR2 SVGEGT. The trim removed 4 bases at V and 4 bases at J, leaving 3 bases unmatched. DNA of the CDR3: TGTGCCAGCAGTTTCAACAGGGGCACTGAAGCTTTCTTT. Translating gives CASSFNRGTEAFF.

The chain is built from TRBV12-3 or TRBV12-4 and TRBJ1-2; the D gene is possibly TRBD1 (5 bases). CDR3 length: 15 residues. V lost 2 bases, J lost 6 bases, and 16 bases lay in between. The CDR3 nucleotides read TGTGCCAGCAGTTTATTGGTTGGCAGGGCCAATGGCTACACCTTC. Amino acids: CASSLLVGRANGYTF.

This clonotype was observed a few times. The J gene is TRBJ2-1, the V gene TRBV3-1; D unresolved. V gave up 1 base and J gave up 8 bases, with 9 bases separating them. CDR3 size: 13 residues. The germline gives CDR1 LGHDT, CDR2 YNNKEL (reference sequence). The CDR3 region has the DNA TGTGCCAGCAGCCAAGGTTGGAGCGATGAGCAGTTCTTC. It specifies CASSQGWSDEQFF.

This clonotype has more than one count but fewer than ten. The chain carries TRBV30 and TRBJ2-7; tentatively, D is TRBD1 (6 bases). Germline V gene lookup returns CDR1 GTSNPN and CDR2 SVGIG (reference sequence). The CDR3 runs to 14 residues. V shed 4 bases and J shed 5 bases, with 18 bases lying between them. Here the CDR3 reads CAWKESDRQNEQYF. CDR3 nucleotides: TGTGCCTGGAAGGAGAGTGACAGGCAAAACGAGCAGTACTTC.

Many counts were recorded for this clonotype. The chain employs TRBV3-1 and TRBJ2-5; either TRBD1 or TRBD2 may supply D (5 bases each). The germline gives CDR1 LGHDT, CDR2 YNNKEL (reference sequence). Deletions cut 0 bases from V and 7 bases from J, with 15 bases between. This CDR3 is built from 15 residues. The CDR3 bases are TGTGCCAGCAGCCAAGATGTGGGGGAGTATGGGACCCAGTACTTC. Its protein is CASSQDVGEYGTQYF.

This chain connects TRBV6-5 to TRBJ2-6, with TRBD2 identical over 9 bases. The CDR3 contains 17 residues. CDR1 is MNHEY and CDR2 is SVGAGI in the germline V gene. V gave up 2 bases and J gave up 0 bases; unmatched junction bases: 2. The CDR3 protein is CASSYASGASGANVLTF. The CDR3 DNA reads TGTGCCAGCAGTTACGCTAGCGGGGCCTCTGGGGCCAACGTCCTGACTTTC.

This clonotype was observed a handful of times. This chain uses TRBV19 with TRBJ1-2, with D perhaps TRBD1 (5 bases). Trimming cost V 3 bases and J 8 bases, with 13 bases left between them. The germline CDR1 and CDR2 sequences are LNHDA and SQIVND (reference sequence). The CDR3 loop spans 13 amino acids. This chain's CDR3 is CASSILRGKGYTF. The CDR3 nucleotides are TGTGCCAGTAGTATCCTCCGGGGGAAAGGCTACACCTTC.

A few counts support this clonotype. The J gene is TRBJ1-2, the V gene TRBV19, with 8 bases matching TRBD1. Germline CDR1 LNHDA, CDR2 SQIVND (reference sequence). The CDR3 spans 14 residues. The V and J ends lost 3 bases and 6 bases, in that order; junction bases with no gene match: 6. CDR3 DNA: TGTGCCAGTAGTATTGAGGGGACAGGAGATGGCTACACCTTC. Its translation: CASSIEGTGDGYTF.

This clonotype was detected ten times or more. The chain couples TRBV3-1 to TRBJ2-3, with 10 positions matching TRBD2. The length of the CDR3 is 15 residues. V trimming: 4 bases; J trimming: 2 bases; junction bases outside the gene matches: 3. The V gene's germline CDR1 is LGHDT and CDR2 YNNKEL (reference sequence). The CDR3, as DNA: TGTGCCAGCAGCCCTAGCGGGGGCCCCACAGATACGCAGTATTTT. Protein product: CASSPSGGPTDTQYF.

This clonotype showed up many times. The chain recombines TRBV7-2 with TRBJ2-7; D tentatively fits TRBD1 or TRBD2 (5 bases each). The CDR3 extends over 14 amino acids. Looked up from germline, CDR1 is SGHTA and CDR2 is FQGNSA. Trimming left V 5 bases short and J 6 bases short, with 17 bases between. The CDR3 protein is CASSLAWGPTEQYF. Written as DNA, the CDR3 is TGTGCCAGCAGCCTGGCCTGGGGACCCACCGAGCAGTACTTC. The variable domain in full, completed from reference TRBV7-2 and TRBJ2-7, reads GAGVSQSPSNKVTEKGKDVELRCDPISGHTALYWYRQSLGQGLEFLIYFQGNSAPDKSGLPSDRFSAERTGGSVSTLTIQRTQQEDSAVYLCASSLAWGPTEQYFGPGTRLTVT.

J is TRBJ1-2 and V is TRBV12-3 or TRBV12-4; D gene ambiguous. The CDR3 covers 14 residues. Trimming pared 5 bases from V and 4 bases from J, leaving 14 bases between. The CDR3 loop is CASSPEGIGYGYTF. CDR3 DNA: TGTGCCAGCAGTCCGGAGGGAATCGGCTATGGCTACACCTTC.

The V gene is TRBV10-3, the J gene TRBJ1-1; a weak D match, TRBD1 (6 bases). Germline assignment: CDR1 ENHRY and CDR2 SYGVKD. This CDR3 contains 13 residues. With 10 bases removed from V and 5 bases from J, the gap between germline ends came to 17 bases. In nucleotides, the CDR3 is TGTGCCACCCAACAGGGCGAGGGGACTGAAGCTTTCTTT. Translation: CATQQGEGTEAFF.

This clonotype came up a few times. V is TRBV2 and J is TRBJ2-5; perhaps TRBD1 as D (5 bases). V was clipped by 6 bases and J by 0 bases, with 5 bases between them. The germline gives CDR1 SNHLY, CDR2 FYNNEI. This CDR3 comprises 12 residues. The CDR3 sequence is CASRTDQETQYF. CDR3 DNA sequence: TGTGCCAGCAGGACAGACCAAGAGACCCAGTACTTC.

In this sample, this clonotype turned up many times. CDR3 loop: CASSEVAQETQYF. CDR3 sequence (DNA): TGTGCCAGCAGTGAAGTGGCCCAAGAGACCCAGTACTTC. V gene TRBV2 combines with J gene TRBJ2-5, with D uncertain. V was trimmed by 1 base and J by 1 base, leaving 4 bases between them. Germline V gene lookup returns CDR1 SNHLY and CDR2 FYNNEI. This CDR3 region has 13 residues.

This clonotype has only a few counts. The chain joins TRBV6-2 or TRBV6-3 to TRBJ1-1; D not resolved. Germline loops: CDR1 MNHEY, CDR2 SVGEGT. V lost 4 bases to trimming and J lost 0 bases, with 9 bases between them. The CDR3 is 14 residues long. The DNA for the CDR3 is TGTGCCAGCAGTTTAGACGGCTTGAACACTGAAGCTTTCTTT. Residues: CASSLDGLNTEAFF.

The rearrangement uses TRBV20-1 and TRBJ2-3, with D perhaps TRBD2 (5 bases). This CDR3 is 15 amino acids long. Trimming stripped 5 bases from V and 5 bases from J, with 20 bases between. Germline V gene sequence: CDR1 DFQATT, CDR2 SNEGSKA (reference sequence). The CDR3 DNA is TGCAGTGCTGAAGAAACACTAGGCCTCCGAGATACGCAGTATTTT. Protein: CSAEETLGLRDTQYF.

Only a few counts were recorded for this clonotype. This rearrangement joins TRBV3-1 to TRBJ1-2, with a possible D match to TRBD1 (6 bases). The CDR3 loop spans 13 amino acids. Looked up from germline, CDR1 is LGHDT and CDR2 is YNNKEL (reference sequence). V shed 1 base and J shed 4 bases, with 7 bases lying between them. The CDR3 nucleotides read TGTGCCAGCAGCCAAGGAGGGGGCTATGGCTACACCTTC. Translation: CASSQGGGYGYTF.

This clonotype occurred many times. The CDR3 loop reads CASSNRATHGDTQYF. CDR3 bases: TGTGCCAGCAGTAACCGGGCGACCCACGGAGATACGCAGTATTTT. The chain employs TRBV12-3 or TRBV12-4 and TRBJ2-3; D gene unclear. CDR3 length: 15 residues. Trimming shortened V by 5 bases and J by 5 bases, and 17 bases separated the two germline ends.

This clonotype was found many times. The rearrangement joins TRBV3-1 to TRBJ2-3; 8 bases fit TRBD1. The J segment lost 3 bases and the V segment lost 2 bases, leaving 1 base of the junction unmatched. The CDR3 runs 14 residues. Germline CDR1 is LGHDT and CDR2 is YNNKEL (reference sequence). The CDR3, as DNA: TGTGCCAGCAGCCAAACAGGGGGGACAGATACGCAGTATTTT. The encoded protein is CASSQTGGTDTQYF.

The genes are TRBV7-3 and TRBJ2-1; 8 positions match TRBD2. Unmatched junction bases numbered 7, after V lost 5 bases and J lost 7 bases. CDR3 length: 14 amino acids. Per the germline V gene, CDR1 is SGHTA and CDR2 is FQGTGA. The CDR3 nucleotides read TGTGCCAGCAGCAGCCTAAGCGGGGGAAATGAGCAGTTCTTC. Encoded protein: CASSSLSGGNEQFF.

Of note for this clonotype: Just one base apart from a much larger clone, this may be a read error. The J gene is TRBJ2-5, the V gene TRBV20-1; the D is unclear. Per the germline V gene, CDR1 is DFQATT and CDR2 is SNEGSKA (reference sequence). V lost 6 bases and J lost 3, with 14 bases in between. The length of the CDR3 is 13 residues. The CDR3 loop reads CSAPRRTEETQYF. For the CDR3, the DNA is TGCAGTGCCCCCCGACGAACGGAAGAGACCCAGTACTTC.

A word on this clonotype: This may come from a read error, since a much larger clone is one base off. The rearrangement joins TRBV25-1 to TRBJ1-1; D might be TRBD1 (5 bases). Germline V gene sequence: CDR1 MGHDK, CDR2 SYGVNS. This CDR3 has 14 residues. The chain's CDR3 is CVSSHNSGPGEAFF. The CDR3 nucleotides read TGTGTCAGCAGCCACAATTCAGGGCCGGGGGAAGCTTTCTTT. The complete variable domain, with remaining parts taken from reference TRBV25-1 and TRBJ1-1, reads EADIYQTPRYLVIGTGKKITLECSQTMGHDKMYWYQQDPGMELHLIHYSYGVNSTEKGDLSSESTVSRIRTEHFPLTLESARPSHTSQYLCVSSHNSGPGEAFFGQGTRLTVV.

Comment on this clonotype: One junction end does not reproduce the germline sequence, and a read error may be involved. CDR3 loop: CASSYSRAGGPLLRIF. In DNA form, the CDR3 reads TGTGCCAGCAGTTACTCCCGAGCGGGAGGGCCACTGTTGAGGATCTTC. The V gene is TRBV6-2 or TRBV6-3, the J gene TRBJ2-1; 10 bases line up with TRBD2. This CDR3 is 16 amino acids long. Germline V gene lookup returns CDR1 MNHEY and CDR2 SVGEGT.

The chain recombines TRBV10-3 with TRBJ2-7, with D possibly being TRBD1 or TRBD2 (6 bases each). From germline, CDR1 is ENHRY and CDR2 SYGVKD. V was cut by 8 bases and J by 3 bases, with 14 bases left in between. The CDR3 sequence is 13 residues long. CDR3 coding DNA: TGTGCCATCGGGGGGCGGGAATTCTACGAGCAGTACTTC. It is translated as CAIGGREFYEQYF.

V gene TRBV6-6 combines with J gene TRBJ1-4; D unresolved. V gave up 0 bases and J gave up 0 bases, with 14 bases separating them. The CDR3 has 18 residues. Germline V gives CDR1 MNHNY, CDR2 SVGAGI (reference sequence). CDR3 amino acids: CASSYSRAPIATNEKLFF. The DNA of the CDR3 is TGTGCCAGCAGTTACTCGAGGGCCCCTATTGCAACTAATGAAAAACTGTTTTTT.